Shown below are 8 T cell receptor beta chains from a single sample sequenced in a study of T-cell reconstitution after alpha-beta-depleted transplantation in children. A TCRbeta library incorporating unique molecular identifiers was prepared. Via MiXCR, TCRdb re-called the PCR reads, giving one row per CDR3 protein. This sample carries more than 150,000 distinct CDR3 sequences, more than 6.5% of them seen once, and the ten largest clones take roughly 3%. The source material was PBMCs from the stem cell graft donor, sampled from the stem cell graft. These receptors were obtained from a human donor who donated a stem cell graft to a child with Wiskott-Aldrich syndrome.

This clonotype was picked up many times. The chain uses TRBV27 and TRBJ2-7, with D possibly TRBD1 on 6 matching bases. Trimming stripped 5 bases from V and 3 bases from J, with 14 bases between. Germline CDR1 MNHEY, CDR2 SMNVEV (reference sequence). This CDR3 is 14 amino acids long. As DNA, the CDR3 is TGTGCCAGCAGTCCGACAGGACCTTTCTACGAGCAGTACTTC. The encoded protein is CASSPTGPFYEQYF.

This clonotype was found many times. The chain has TRBV4-3 and TRBJ2-7, with a possible D match to TRBD2 (6 bases). From germline, CDR1 is LGHNA and CDR2 YSLEER. Trimming shortened V by 0 bases and J by 12 bases, and 21 bases separated the two germline ends. CDR3 length: 15 residues. The CDR3 loop reads CASSQETGEAGRAYF. In DNA, the CDR3 is TGCGCCAGCAGCCAAGAGACTGGGGAGGCGGGCCGTGCGTACTTC.

This clonotype has at least ten counts. The rearrangement joins TRBV25-1 to TRBJ2-1, with 7 nucleotides matching TRBD1. J gave up 1 base and V 6 bases, and 12 bases lay outside the gene matches. This CDR3 is built from 17 residues. CDR1 and CDR2 from the germline V gene are MGHDK and SYGVNS. The CDR3 reads CASSDADRAGSYNEQFF. The CDR3 DNA reads TGTGCCAGCAGCGATGCTGACAGGGCCGGGTCCTACAATGAGCAGTTCTTC.

The count of this clonotype is one. The chain has TRBV6-1 and TRBJ2-1; 7 nucleotides agree with TRBD1. With V trimmed by 6 bases and J by 4 bases, 9 bases remained unmatched. CDR1 is MNHNS, CDR2 SASEGT, per germline. This CDR3 is built from 15 residues. The CDR3 sequence: CASRPMTGIYNEQFF. The CDR3 nucleotides read TGTGCCAGCAGACCGATGACAGGGATTTACAATGAGCAGTTCTTC.

This clonotype turned up a few times. The gene calls are TRBV30 and TRBJ2-5; D unresolved. This CDR3 is built from 13 residues. Per the germline V gene, CDR1 is GTSNPN and CDR2 is SVGIG (reference sequence). With 1 base removed from V and 4 bases from J, the gap between germline ends came to 10 bases. Here the CDR3 DNA reads TGTGCCTGGAGTGAAGGGATAAGAGAGACCCAGTACTTC. Translating it yields CAWSEGIRETQYF.

This clonotype was seen at least ten times. This rearrangement joins TRBV7-6 to TRBJ2-7; D may be TRBD1 or TRBD2 (5 bases each). CDR1 SGHVS and CDR2 FNYEAQ come from the germline V gene. V was trimmed by 7 bases and J by 1 base, leaving 14 bases between them. The CDR3 runs to 14 residues. Here the CDR3 reads CASTPGTESYEQYF. The CDR3 bases are TGTGCCAGCACCCCCGGGACGGAATCCTACGAGCAGTACTTC.

The rearrangement uses TRBV6-1 and TRBJ2-7; D tentatively fits TRBD1 or TRBD2 (5 bases each). Per germline, CDR1 MNHNS and CDR2 SASEGT. This CDR3 is 16 amino acids long. V was cut by 0 bases and J by 3 bases, with 15 bases left in between. The chain's CDR3 is CASSEAGWGSGYEQYF. In DNA, the CDR3 is TGTGCCAGCAGTGAAGCGGGCTGGGGGTCGGGCTACGAGCAGTACTTC.

This clonotype occurred many times. J is TRBJ1-5 and V is TRBV20-1; TRBD1 aligns across 7 bases. The V and J ends lost 2 bases and 5 bases, in that order; junction bases with no gene match: 3. CDR1 is DFQATT, CDR2 SNEGSKA, per germline (reference sequence). This CDR3 region has 13 residues. This chain's CDR3 is CSARRDRDQPQHF. The CDR3 DNA reads as TGCAGTGCTAGAAGGGACAGAGATCAGCCCCAGCATTTT.